The clone carrying this T cell receptor (beta chain) showed up just a few times. The sample originates from a study of T cells in Graves' hyperthyroidism and ophthalmopathy. Regions amplified from RNA transcripts were the TCR beta CDR3 regions. During a first-round RT-PCR of the TCR CDR3, the HTBI primer set was used. One entry per CDR3 protein, called by TCRdb with MiXCR from the multiplex PCR reads. This sample has 300,000 to 450,000 distinct CDR3 sequences; 15% to 19% occur once, and the top ten carry 28%. Before ophthalmopathy appeared, progressors gave blood at initial hyperthyroidism diagnosis. PBMCs were sourced from roughly 10 ml fresh peripheral blood. The sequencing input was blood. This TCR came from a woman under 30 with Graves' hyperthyroidism that later progressed to Graves' ophthalmopathy.

The CDR3 sequence is CATSEQGARQPQHF. The CDR3 DNA sequence: TGTGCCACCAGTGAGCAGGGGGCACGTCAGCCCCAGCATTTT. The J gene is TRBJ1-5, the V gene TRBV24-1; 8 bases map to TRBD1. In germline, CDR1 is KGHDR, CDR2 SFDVKD. Germline trimming cut 4 bases from V and 6 bases from J; bases unmatched to any gene: 4. CDR3 length equals 14 residues.